The 14 T cell receptor beta chains below all came from one sample that was sequenced in a study of T-cell memory formation after mild COVID-19. Using its own MiXCR run on the 5' RACE reads, TCRdb lists one record per CDR3 protein. The sample lists approximately 560,000 distinct CDR3 sequences, 15% to 20% seen once, with roughly 7.7% in the top ten. The sequenced sample was PBMCs or a T cell subset sorted from them (not recorded which). The origin of the receptors is an adult woman who had mild COVID-19 (a few samples of this study predate the infection). Cell type and time point are not known.

This clonotype was seen repeatedly, ten times or more. The V and J genes are TRBV5-1 and TRBJ2-1, with 13 nucleotides matching TRBD2. Germline lookup yields CDR1 SGHRS and CDR2 YFSETQ. With V trimmed by 3 bases and J by 7 bases, 7 bases remained unmatched. The CDR3 loop spans 16 amino acids. DNA of the CDR3: TGCGCCAGCAGCTCCGAGACTAGCGGGAGGCTAAATGAGCAGTTCTTC. It codes for CASSSETSGRLNEQFF.

The chain recombines TRBV20-1 with TRBJ1-1; 8 nucleotides line up with TRBD1. Germline lookup yields CDR1 DFQATT and CDR2 SNEGSKA (reference sequence). Trimming took 3 bases from V and 3 from J; bases not matched to a gene: 3. The CDR3 consists of 13 residues. The CDR3 sequence: CSASWTGYTEAFF. CDR3 in DNA: TGCAGTGCTAGCTGGACAGGGTACACTGAAGCTTTCTTT.

V is TRBV5-1 and J is TRBJ2-6; the D is unclear. Germline assignment: CDR1 SGHRS and CDR2 YFSETQ. With 4 bases removed from V and 0 bases from J, the gap between germline ends came to 20 bases. The CDR3 is made up of 19 amino acids. The CDR3: CASSDIIRNSLSGANVLTF. The CDR3 DNA reads TGCGCCAGCAGCGACATTATAAGGAATTCACTCTCTGGGGCCAACGTCCTGACTTTC.

This clonotype has just a few counts. This chain connects TRBV25-1 to TRBJ1-3; D not certain. This CDR3 is built from 15 residues. Germline lookup yields CDR1 MGHDK and CDR2 SYGVNS. Trimming pared 3 bases from V and 2 bases from J, leaving 11 bases between. Written as DNA, the CDR3 is TGTGCCAGCAGTGATCGGCCGGGAGCTGGAAACACCATATATTTT. Its protein product is CASSDRPGAGNTIYF.

The V call is TRBV12-3 or TRBV12-4, the J call TRBJ2-1, with D unresolved. This CDR3 region has 12 residues. With 3 bases removed from V and 9 bases from J, the gap between germline ends came to 9 bases. The CDR3 loop is CASSFGMSEQFF. The CDR3 DNA is TGTGCCAGCAGTTTTGGCATGAGTGAGCAGTTCTTC.

The gene calls are TRBV10-3 and TRBJ2-7, with 7 bases that match TRBD2. After removal of 8 bases from V and 7 bases from J, the junction contained 11 bases not matched to a gene. The CDR3 runs to 13 residues. The germline V gene has CDR1 ENHRY and CDR2 SYGVKD. The DNA of the CDR3 is TGTGCCATCGGGACTACCAATCTGGGGGAGCAGTACTTC. Residues: CAIGTTNLGEQYF.

This clonotype has more than one count but fewer than ten. The gene calls are TRBV6-2 or TRBV6-3 and TRBJ2-7; D remains ambiguous. The germline gives CDR1 MNHEY, CDR2 SVGEGT. The CDR3 contains 13 residues. Trimming stripped 7 bases from V and 2 bases from J, with 12 bases between. CDR3 bases: TGTGCCAGCAAGAACCCAGGTACCTACGAGCAGTACTTC. The encoded protein is CASKNPGTYEQYF.

This clonotype was seen a handful of times. The rearrangement links TRBV3-1 to TRBJ2-1; D call uncertain. The CDR3 runs 19 residues. Germline assignment: CDR1 LGHDT and CDR2 YNNKEL (reference sequence). V was trimmed by 2 bases and J by 0 bases, leaving 20 bases between them. CDR3 protein: CASSQLPLGRTSSYNEQFF. The CDR3 DNA reads as TGTGCCAGCAGCCAACTCCCTCTCGGACGGACCAGCTCCTACAATGAGCAGTTCTTC.

The V gene is TRBV27, the J gene TRBJ2-4, with D unclear. The V gene's germline CDR1 is MNHEY and CDR2 SMNVEV (reference sequence). The CDR3 extends over 16 amino acids. V lost 2 bases to trimming and J lost 0 bases, with 11 bases between them. The CDR3 DNA follows: TGTGCCAGCAGTTTAGCTTGGGGTTTAGCCAAAAACATTCAGTACTTC. Translation gives CASSLAWGLAKNIQYF.

This clonotype showed up just a few times. The genes are TRBV5-6 and TRBJ1-2; the match to TRBD1 covers 9 bases. CDR3 length equals 15 residues. Germline V gene sequence: CDR1 SGHDT, CDR2 YYEEEE. V trimming: 0 bases; J trimming: 7 bases; junction bases outside the gene matches: 7. CDR3 region: CASSLGTGVSRGYTF. The CDR3 region has the DNA TGTGCCAGCAGCTTGGGGACAGGGGTCTCGCGTGGCTACACCTTC.

The chain joins TRBV24-1 to TRBJ2-1; 9 bases match TRBD2. The CDR3 spans 16 residues. Per germline, CDR1 KGHDR and CDR2 SFDVKD. The junction had 7 bases not matched to a gene; V was cut back by 3 bases and J by 5 bases. DNA for the CDR3: TGTGCCACCAGTGATGAACTAGCGGGTCGTCACAATGAGCAGTTCTTC. Translating gives CATSDELAGRHNEQFF.

V gene TRBV12-3 or TRBV12-4 combines with J gene TRBJ2-3, with D perhaps TRBD2 (6 bases). This CDR3 has 17 amino acids. V was pared by 5 bases and J by 4 bases, with 22 bases between. CDR3 DNA: TGTGCCAGCAGTCCCCGAGTATGGGGGACTTCGGCAGATACGCAGTATTTT. This translates into CASSPRVWGTSADTQYF.

The chain links TRBV30 to TRBJ1-2, with a possible D match to TRBD1 (5 bases). This CDR3 spans 13 amino acids. Germline CDR1 is GTSNPN and CDR2 is SVGIG (reference sequence). V gave up 0 bases and J gave up 4 bases, with 9 bases separating them. The CDR3 protein is CAWSVRGGYGYTF. The DNA of the CDR3 is TGTGCCTGGAGTGTCCGGGGCGGCTATGGCTACACCTTC.

A few counts support this clonotype. The rearrangement joins TRBV6-5 to TRBJ1-2, with 12 nucleotides matching TRBD1. The germline V gene has CDR1 MNHEY and CDR2 SVGAGI. The CDR3 covers 14 residues. The V gene end was trimmed by 6 bases and the J gene end by 5 bases; junction bases not matched to a gene: 4. The CDR3 bases are TGTGCCAGCAGCCAGGGACAGGGGGCGTATGGCTACACCTTC. Its translation is CASSQGQGAYGYTF.